The clone carrying this T cell receptor beta chain was seen a few times. TCRdb passed the RACE reads through MiXCR, listing each CDR3 protein once. The sample holds around 130,000 distinct CDR3 sequences, approximately 8.3% seen once. Regarding time point: healthy volunteer bleed at 2 weeks. Someone pulled total RNA out of unfractionated whole blood. The sample comes from a study of human T cells and chemical hapten exposure. The V segment lost 5 bases and the J segment 2 bases; nucleotides outside the gene matches: 17. The CDR3 spans 18 residues. The germline V gene has CDR1 SQVTM and CDR2 ANQGSEA. This sequence originates from a male donor in good health. Some clones in this sample may be carry-over from other donors' samples. Sample: whole blood. The rearrangement uses TRBV29-1 and TRBJ2-1, with 8 bases identical to TRBD2. Here the CDR3 DNA reads TGCAGCGTTCGGGGGGCCAAGACAAGCGGGAGCCCCTACAATGAGCAGTTCTTC. Residues: CSVRGAKTSGSPYNEQFF.